The 32 T cell receptor beta chains given below trace back to one sample, sequenced in a study of cytotoxic CD8 clonotypes in ibrutinib-treated CLL. Generated by immunoSEQ multiplex PCR, the TCRdb table keeps only in-frame clones and is missing some. The repertoire includes 150,000 or so clones, over 65% of them detected once, and roughly 2% sits in the top ten. Sequencing was performed on PBMCs, taken after 12 months of ibrutinib treatment. The receptors derive from a human donor with chronic lymphocytic leukemia.

This chain links TRBV19 with TRBJ2-2; 7 nucleotides agree with TRBD2. Losses at the gene ends were 8 bases for V and 4 bases for J; bases not matched to a gene: 4. In germline, CDR1 is LNHDA, CDR2 SQIVND (reference sequence). CDR3 length: 13 residues. CDR3 DNA: TGTGCCAGTGGGGGGGTCCCCACCGGGGAGCTGTTTTTT. Translating it yields CASGGVPTGELFF.

V is TRBV5-1 and J is TRBJ2-1, with TRBD1 matching over 7 bases. Germline CDR1 and CDR2: SGHRS and YFSETQ. The trim removed 0 bases at V and 3 bases at J, leaving 3 bases unmatched. This CDR3 is built from 15 residues. CDR3: CASSLVGQDYNEQFF. CDR3 DNA: TGCGCCAGCAGCTTGGTCGGACAGGACTACAATGAGCAGTTCTTC. Together with reference TRBV5-1 and TRBJ2-1, the CDR3 gives the full variable domain: KAGVTQTPRYLIKTRGQQVTLSCSPISGHRSVSWYQQTPGQGLQFLFEYFSETQRNKGNFPGRFSGRQFSNSRSEMNVSTLELGDSALYLCASSLVGQDYNEQFFGPGTRLTVL.

The V gene is TRBV7-2, the J gene TRBJ1-2; D is perhaps TRBD1 (6 bases). The CDR3 sequence is 14 residues long. The germline gives CDR1 SGHTA, CDR2 FQGNSA. V was pared by 5 bases and J by 1 base, with 11 bases between. For the CDR3, the DNA is TGTGCCAGCAGCCAAGGACAGCATAACTATGGCTACACCTTC. As protein: CASSQGQHNYGYTF.

This rearrangement joins TRBV28 to TRBJ1-4; a weak D match, TRBD1 (5 bases). Germline V lookup: CDR1 MDHEN, CDR2 SYDVKM. This CDR3 region has 15 residues. Trimming removed 7 bases at V and 11 bases at J, with 23 bases between. The CDR3 nucleotides are TGTGCCAGCAATTCCGCCGGGACGGCAGGCGGCAAACTGTTTTTT. Its translation: CASNSAGTAGGKLFF.

In its sample, this clone was seen once. J is TRBJ2-7 and V is TRBV29-1; D unclear. The length of the CDR3 is 13 residues. The germline V gene has CDR1 SQVTM and CDR2 ANQGSEA. Trimming took off 3 bases at V and 0 bases at J, with 9 bases between the two ends. The CDR3 coding sequence is TGCAGCGTTGAGCGAATTGACTCCTACGAGCAGTACTTC. It yields the protein CSVERIDSYEQYF.

This clone showed up just a few times. The rearrangement links TRBV7-2 to TRBJ2-1; 9 bases match TRBD2. CDR1 is SGHTA and CDR2 is FQGNSA in the germline V gene. The ends lost 1 base at V and 5 bases at J; junction bases unmatched: 9. This CDR3 region has 17 residues. The CDR3 nucleotides are TGTGCCAGCAGCTTAGTCGGGACGGGACTAGCCCACAATGAGCAGTTCTTC. Translating gives CASSLVGTGLAHNEQFF.

The chain joins TRBV25-1 to TRBJ2-3; D may correspond to TRBD1 or TRBD2 (5 bases each). The germline V and J ends were trimmed by 11 bases and 3 bases, with 12 bases remaining between them. The CDR3 runs 12 residues. Germline CDR1 reads MGHDK; CDR2 reads SYGVNS. Here the CDR3 DNA reads TGTGCCGGTCGGGGCGATACAGATACGCAGTATTTT. Translating gives CAGRGDTDTQYF.

This clone was counted a single time. The same CDR3 also results from other DNA sequences found in this sample. This sequence joins TRBV6-1 and TRBJ2-6; 11 nucleotides line up with TRBD1. There are 17 residues in the CDR3. CDR1 is MNHNS, CDR2 SASEGT, per germline. J was trimmed by 3 bases and V by 4 bases; bases with no gene match: 5. The CDR3 sequence is CASSAGTGGFGANVLTF. As DNA, the CDR3 is TGTGCCAGCAGTGCGGGGACAGGGGGGTTTGGGGCCAACGTCCTGACTTTC.

This chain connects TRBV11-3 to TRBJ2-3; D is perhaps TRBD2 (5 bases). In germline, CDR1 is SGHNT, CDR2 YENEEA. The CDR3 runs 13 residues. V was shortened by 4 bases and J by 4 bases, with 9 bases between the two germline ends. As DNA, the CDR3 is TGTGCCAGCAGCTCACCGGACTCAGATACGCAGTATTTT. Translating it yields CASSSPDSDTQYF. The full variable domain, in which reference TRBV11-3 and TRBJ2-3 provide the parts outside the CDR3, is EAGVVQSPRYKIIEKKQPVAFWCNPISGHNTLYWYLQNLGQGPELLIRYENEEAVDDSQLPKDRFSAERLKGVDSTLKIQPAELGDSAVYLCASSSPDSDTQYFGPGTRLTVL.

The V gene is TRBV28, the J gene TRBJ2-7; D may be TRBD2 (5 bases). Germline V CDR1 and CDR2: MDHEN, SYDVKM. The CDR3 covers 13 residues. The ends were cut back, 8 bases at V and 0 bases at J, with 11 bases in the middle. This CDR3 is CASLPGSSYEQYF. In nucleotides, the CDR3 is TGTGCCAGCCTCCCGGGGAGCTCCTACGAGCAGTACTTC. Full variable domain (outside the CDR3, taken from reference TRBV28 and TRBJ2-7): DVKVTQSSRYLVKRTGEKVFLECVQDMDHENMFWYRQDPGLGLRLIYFSYDVKMKEKGDIPEGYSVSREKKERFSLILESASTNQTSMYLCASLPGSSYEQYFGPGTRLTVT.

The V call is TRBV15, the J call TRBJ1-4, with D unclear. Deletions cut 4 bases from V and 5 bases from J, with 11 bases between. CDR3 length: 14 amino acids. Germline CDR1 reads LNHNV; CDR2 reads YYDKDF (reference sequence). CDR3 nucleotides: TGTGCCACCAGCAACGGGCAGCCGAATGAAAAACTGTTTTTT. Encoded protein: CATSNGQPNEKLFF.

The rearrangement links TRBV27 to TRBJ1-2; 7 bases are a match to TRBD1. The trim removed 8 bases at V and 8 bases at J, leaving 14 bases unmatched. The CDR3 consists of 14 residues. Germline V gives CDR1 MNHEY, CDR2 SMNVEV (reference sequence). CDR3 loop: CASGRPDRMWGYTF. DNA for the CDR3: TGTGCCAGCGGCCGACCGGACAGGATGTGGGGCTACACCTTC.

This chain joins TRBV28 and TRBJ2-5; 8 bases align to TRBD1. The CDR3 sequence is 16 residues long. V dropped 6 bases and J dropped 5; count of bases not matched to a gene: 14. CDR1 MDHEN and CDR2 SYDVKM come from the germline V gene. The CDR3 coding sequence is TGTGCCAGCAGAACAGCAGGGGGCGCGTTTGTGGAGACCCAGTACTTC. Its protein is CASRTAGGAFVETQYF.

This chain joins TRBV6-5 and TRBJ2-7; 8 nucleotides align to TRBD1. With 2 bases clipped from V and 6 bases from J, the junction kept 9 bases outside the gene matches. Germline CDR1 is MNHEY and CDR2 is SVGAGI. The CDR3 covers 15 residues. The chain's CDR3 is CASSYAGRGLFEQYF. The DNA for the CDR3 is TGTGCCAGCAGTTACGCCGGCAGGGGGCTATTCGAGCAGTACTTC.

This clone was observed a single time. The chain couples TRBV5-1 to TRBJ1-4; D possibly corresponds to TRBD1 (5 bases). Germline assignment: CDR1 SGHRS and CDR2 YFSETQ. V dropped 4 bases and J dropped 8 bases, with 18 bases sitting between them. CDR3 length equals 15 residues. CDR3 DNA sequence: TGCGCCAGCAGCCGGACGGGACCGCCCTTGGAAAAACTGTTTTTT. This gives the protein CASSRTGPPLEKLFF.

The CDR3 sequence is CASGGARTDTQYF. The DNA for the CDR3 is TGTGCCTCAGGCGGGGCCCGCACAGATACGCAGTATTTT. V and J are TRBV7-2 and TRBJ2-3, with a tentative D call TRBD2 (6 bases). Germline V gives CDR1 SGHTA, CDR2 FQGNSA. The V end lost 11 bases, the J end lost 1 base, and 13 bases lay between the germline ends. The CDR3 covers 13 residues.

This chain links TRBV5-6 with TRBJ1-4, with 8 bases matching TRBD1. With V trimmed by 4 bases and J by 5 bases, 7 bases remained unmatched. The germline gives CDR1 SGHDT, CDR2 YYEEEE. This CDR3 is built from 15 residues. The DNA for the CDR3 is TGTGCCAGCAGCCTTCGGACAGGGAGAAATGAAAAACTGTTTTTT. Protein: CASSLRTGRNEKLFF. The full variable domain, rest sourced from reference TRBV5-6 and TRBJ1-4, is DAGVTQSPTHLIKTRGQQVTLRCSPKSGHDTVSWYQQALGQGPQFIFQYYEEEERQRGNFPDRFSGHQFPNYSSELNVNALLLGDSALYLCASSLRTGRNEKLFFGSGTQLSVL.

The rearrangement uses TRBV5-1 and TRBJ2-5; a possible D gene is TRBD1 (6 bases). CDR1 is SGHRS, CDR2 YFSETQ, per germline. This CDR3 has 16 residues. Trimming took 4 bases from V and 0 from J, leaving 16 bases between them. CDR3 bases: TGCGCCAGCAGCCTGACGATCCACAGGGACCAAGAGACCCAGTACTTC. Protein sequence: CASSLTIHRDQETQYF.

This rearrangement joins TRBV28 to TRBJ2-7, with a possible D match to TRBD2 (6 bases). The V end was cut by 3 bases, the J end by 7 bases, with 25 bases between. CDR3 length: 17 residues. CDR1 and CDR2 from the germline V gene are MDHEN and SYDVKM. CDR3 in DNA: TGTGCCAGCAGTTTGCCCCCTTGGGCGGGACGGGTTCGGGAGCAGTACTTC. Translated, it gives CASSLPPWAGRVREQYF.

In this sample, this clone turned up a few times. The rearrangement uses TRBV18 and TRBJ2-7; 7 bases map to TRBD1. This CDR3 comprises 14 residues. The germline gives CDR1 KGHSH, CDR2 LQKENI. V gave up 3 bases and J gave up 6 bases; unmatched junction bases: 8. The CDR3 DNA follows: TGTGCCAGCTCACCGGGAAACAGGGGCCGCGAGCAGTACTTC. Translating it yields CASSPGNRGREQYF.

This CDR3 reads CASSLALRTGGYGYTF. DNA of the CDR3: TGCGCCAGCAGCTTGGCACTCCGGACAGGGGGATATGGCTACACCTTC. The chain is built from TRBV5-1 and TRBJ1-2; 10 positions agree with TRBD1. V was pared by 0 bases and J by 5 bases, with 7 bases of the junction left unmatched. Germline V CDR1 and CDR2: SGHRS, YFSETQ. This CDR3 has 16 amino acids. Using reference TRBV5-1 and TRBJ1-2 for the parts outside the CDR3, the full variable domain is KAGVTQTPRYLIKTRGQQVTLSCSPISGHRSVSWYQQTPGQGLQFLFEYFSETQRNKGNFPGRFSGRQFSNSRSEMNVSTLELGDSALYLCASSLALRTGGYGYTFGSGTRLTVV.

CDR3 sequence: CASSRARGEKLFF. CDR3 DNA sequence: TGTGCCAGCAGCCGGGCCCGGGGGGAAAAACTGTTTTTT. The chain recombines TRBV11-2 with TRBJ1-4; maybe TRBD1 (5 bases). The germline V gene encodes CDR1 SGHAT and CDR2 FQNNGV. The CDR3 runs to 13 residues. Trimming removed 5 bases at V and 8 bases at J, with 12 bases between.

The chain joins TRBV4-1 to TRBJ2-7, with a possible D match to TRBD2 (5 bases). Germline CDR1 is MGHRA and CDR2 is YSYEKL. Trimming took 4 bases from V and 3 from J, leaving 16 bases between them. CDR3 size: 15 residues. The CDR3 sequence: CASSLRGEGSYEQYF. The CDR3 DNA reads as TGCGCCAGCAGCCTTCGGGGAGAAGGCAGCTACGAGCAGTACTTC.

The chain joins TRBV2 to TRBJ1-1; D gene unclear. Germline V gives CDR1 SNHLY, CDR2 FYNNEI. The CDR3 covers 14 residues. V was trimmed by 6 bases and J by 4 bases, leaving 15 bases between them. In nucleotides, the CDR3 is TGTGCCAGCAGGTCCCTAGAGGTCGGCACTGAAGCTTTCTTT. It codes for CASRSLEVGTEAFF.

This clone was detected only a few times. The chain is built from TRBV10-3 and TRBJ2-7; 8 nucleotides align to TRBD2. CDR3 size: 13 residues. Losses at the gene ends were 8 bases for V and 1 base for J; bases not matched to a gene: 4. The germline gives CDR1 ENHRY, CDR2 SYGVKD. CDR3 sequence: CAIGVAGSYEQYF. CDR3 bases: TGTGCCATCGGGGTAGCGGGGTCCTACGAGCAGTACTTC.

J is TRBJ2-1 and V is TRBV5-1; 9 positions match TRBD1. CDR3 length equals 15 residues. J gave up 6 bases and V 0 bases, and 4 bases lay outside the gene matches. The germline gives CDR1 SGHRS, CDR2 YFSETQ. In DNA form, the CDR3 reads TGCGCCAGCAGCTTGGGGACAGGGGTATTCAATGAGCAGTTCTTC. This encodes CASSLGTGVFNEQFF.

The chain is built from TRBV9 and TRBJ2-1; D not certain. CDR1 SGDLS and CDR2 YYNGEE come from the germline V gene. The V end lost 1 base, the J end lost 3 bases, and 5 bases lay between the germline ends. The CDR3 is 13 residues long. The CDR3 nucleotides read TGTGCCAGCAGCGTATTGAGCTACAATGAGCAGTTCTTC. Translation: CASSVLSYNEQFF.

The chain carries TRBV5-4 and TRBJ1-1; D perhaps matches TRBD1 (5 bases). Germline V gives CDR1 SGHNT, CDR2 YYREEE (reference sequence). Trimming cost V 4 bases and J 3 bases, with 25 bases left between them. The CDR3 is 18 amino acids. The CDR3: CASSPNLYRRIGDTEAFF. The CDR3 DNA reads TGTGCCAGCAGCCCTAACCTTTACAGGAGGATAGGGGACACTGAAGCTTTCTTT.

The CDR3 bases are TGTGCCAGCTCACCAGTGTCAGGGCCAGCCTCTGGAAACACCATATATTTT. This encodes CASSPVSGPASGNTIYF. The chain employs TRBV18 and TRBJ1-3; tentative D call: TRBD1 (5 bases). With 2 bases removed from V and 0 bases from J, the gap between germline ends came to 14 bases. CDR1 KGHSH and CDR2 LQKENI come from the germline V gene. The CDR3 loop spans 17 amino acids. Full variable domain (missing parts from reference TRBV18 and TRBJ1-3): NAGVMQNPRHLVRRRGQEARLRCSPMKGHSHVYWYRQLPEEGLKFMVYLQKENIIDESGMPKERFSAEFPKEGPSILRIQQVVRGDSAAYFCASSPVSGPASGNTIYFGEGSWLTVV.

The chain combines TRBV9 with TRBJ2-7; D is unresolved. In germline, CDR1 is SGDLS, CDR2 YYNGEE. Trimming left V 0 bases short and J 1 base short, with 2 bases between. The CDR3 totals 12 residues. CDR3 coding DNA: TGTGCCAGCAGCGTAGAATCCTACGAGCAGTACTTC. This sequence encodes CASSVESYEQYF.

The CDR3 bases are TGTGCCAGTTTTCCCGCGGGAGGGCCAGTGAAGACCCAGTACTTC. It encodes CASFPAGGPVKTQYF. The V gene is TRBV27, the J gene TRBJ2-5; TRBD2 matches 9 bases. Germline values: CDR1 MNHEY, CDR2 SMNVEV (reference sequence). The J segment lost 6 bases and the V segment lost 9 bases, leaving 14 bases of the junction unmatched. The CDR3 length is 15 residues.

The chain recombines TRBV6-5 with TRBJ2-1, with 11 bases fitting TRBD2. V trimming: 7 bases; J trimming: 8 bases; junction bases outside the gene matches: 10. In germline, CDR1 is MNHEY, CDR2 SVGAGI. This CDR3 is built from 15 residues. The CDR3 nucleotides read TGTGCCAGCACCCACCTTAGCGGGAGGGCCTATGAGCAGTTCTTC. Translated: CASTHLSGRAYEQFF.